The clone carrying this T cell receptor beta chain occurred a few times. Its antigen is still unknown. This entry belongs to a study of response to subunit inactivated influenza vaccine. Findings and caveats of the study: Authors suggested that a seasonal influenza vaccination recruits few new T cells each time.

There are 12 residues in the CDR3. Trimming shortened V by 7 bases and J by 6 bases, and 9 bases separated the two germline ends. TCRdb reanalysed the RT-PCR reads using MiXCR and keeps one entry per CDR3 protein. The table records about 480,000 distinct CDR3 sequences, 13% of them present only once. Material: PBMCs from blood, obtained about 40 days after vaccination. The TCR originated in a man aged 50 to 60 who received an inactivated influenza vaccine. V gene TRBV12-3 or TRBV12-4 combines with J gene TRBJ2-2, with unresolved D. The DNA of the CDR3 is TGTGCCAGCAAACCAAGCGCCGGGGAGCTGTTTTTT. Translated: CASKPSAGELFF.